Presented here are 23 T cell receptor beta chains from one specimen sequenced in a study of identical twins. One entry per CDR3 protein results from TCRdb running MiXCR on the 5' RACE reads. Among 1.5 million or so distinct CDR3 sequences listed, under 35% were seen once. The material sequenced was cord blood. The receptor source for this set is a newborn girl in good health.

The rearrangement joins TRBV6-5 to TRBJ1-5; TRBD1 matches at 8 bases. CDR3 size: 16 residues. V shed 7 bases, J shed 10 bases, and the junction held 18 bases outside the gene matches. In germline, CDR1 is MNHEY, CDR2 SVGAGI. CDR3 sequence reads: CASTNLGVKTGAPQHF. In nucleotides, the CDR3 is TGTGCCAGCACCAACCTCGGGGTAAAGACAGGGGCACCCCAGCATTTT.

This clonotype came up a few times. This chain uses TRBV6-6 with TRBJ2-3; tentative D call: TRBD1 (6 bases). V was clipped by 7 bases and J by 2 bases, with 10 bases between them. Germline-derived CDR1 and CDR2 are MNHNY and SVGAGI (reference sequence). The CDR3 extends over 13 amino acids. CDR3: CASTRDNTDTQYF. For the CDR3, the DNA is TGTGCCAGCACCCGGGACAACACAGATACGCAGTATTTT.

The chain links TRBV6-1 to TRBJ2-5, with 8 bases aligning to TRBD2. V lost 10 bases to trimming and J lost 2 bases; unmatched junction nucleotides: 9. Per the germline V gene, CDR1 is MNHNS and CDR2 is SASEGT. The CDR3 sequence is 14 residues long. CDR3 nucleotides: TGTGCCACCGGGACTAGACCTCCTCAAGAGACCCAGTACTTC. Residues: CATGTRPPQETQYF.

This clonotype occurred a few times. The chain recombines TRBV5-1 with TRBJ2-3; no firm D call. From germline, CDR1 is SGHRS and CDR2 YFSETQ. Trimming took off 7 bases at V and 3 bases at J, with 15 bases between the two ends. This CDR3 is 14 amino acids long. CDR3 protein: CASGDSGNTDTQYF. The CDR3 region has the DNA TGCGCCAGCGGCGACTCGGGTAATACAGATACGCAGTATTTT.

The genes are TRBV3-1 and TRBJ2-1; 11 bases are shared with TRBD2. With V trimmed by 4 bases and J by 9 bases, 14 bases remained unmatched. Germline assignment: CDR1 LGHDT and CDR2 YNNKEL (reference sequence). The CDR3 has 17 residues. This CDR3 is CASSLSSLGLAEIEQFF. CDR3 coding DNA: TGTGCCAGCAGCCTTTCTTCCCTGGGACTAGCGGAAATTGAGCAGTTCTTC.

This clonotype was seen a handful of times. The rearrangement links TRBV20-1 to TRBJ2-1, with D possibly called TRBD1 or TRBD2 (5 bases each). The CDR3 has 14 amino acids. The germline V gene has CDR1 DFQATT and CDR2 SNEGSKA (reference sequence). Trimming took off 3 bases at V and 4 bases at J, with 13 bases between the two ends. The CDR3 coding sequence is TGCAGTGCTAGTCCGGGACCGAAATACAATGAGCAGTTCTTC. Amino acid sequence: CSASPGPKYNEQFF.

V gene TRBV30 combines with J gene TRBJ1-6; no definite D call. V was shortened by 2 bases and J by 0 bases, with 17 bases between the two germline ends. The CDR3 is 18 amino acids. Per germline, CDR1 GTSNPN and CDR2 SVGIG (reference sequence). The chain's CDR3 is CAWSPTFRPSSYNSPLHF. Here the CDR3 DNA reads TGTGCCTGGAGTCCGACATTCAGACCGAGCTCCTATAATTCACCCCTCCACTTT.

The chain employs TRBV20-1 and TRBJ1-5, with a possible D match to TRBD1 (6 bases). This CDR3 region has 12 residues. The germline V gene has CDR1 DFQATT and CDR2 SNEGSKA (reference sequence). Trimming pared 4 bases from V and 7 bases from J, leaving 11 bases between. DNA for the CDR3: TGCAGTGCTATGGGGGGCGGGCAGCCCCAGCATTTT. As protein: CSAMGGGQPQHF.

The chain uses TRBV27 and TRBJ2-5; the D is unclear. V was shortened by 4 bases and J by 7 bases, with 16 bases between the two germline ends. This CDR3 is built from 14 residues. Germline CDR1 reads MNHEY; CDR2 reads SMNVEV (reference sequence). The CDR3 DNA sequence: TGTGCCAGCAGTTCCAAAGGACGAAAAGGGACCCAGTACTTC. This encodes CASSSKGRKGTQYF.

This clonotype has a count of ten or more. In DNA, the CDR3 is TGCAGCGTTGAAGATAACAGGGTTTATGGCTACACCTTC. Amino acid sequence: CSVEDNRVYGYTF. The chain uses TRBV29-1 and TRBJ1-2; TRBD1 is a possible D gene (6 bases). The CDR3 is 13 amino acids. Looked up from germline, CDR1 is SQVTM and CDR2 is ANQGSEA. V dropped 0 bases and J dropped 5 bases, with 10 bases sitting between them.

The gene calls are TRBV28 and TRBJ1-5; the D is unclear. From germline, CDR1 is MDHEN and CDR2 SYDVKM. V was pared by 6 bases and J by 0 bases, with 15 bases between. The CDR3 is 16 residues long. The CDR3 bases are TGTGCCAGCAGCCCCAGGCCGGATTTTAGCAATCAGCCCCAGCATTTT. Translated, it gives CASSPRPDFSNQPQHF.

This chain links TRBV6-5 with TRBJ2-2, with D perhaps TRBD1 (6 bases). The CDR3 runs 16 residues. Germline V gene sequence: CDR1 MNHEY, CDR2 SVGAGI. The V gene lost 4 bases and the J gene lost 4 bases, with 16 bases spanning the gap. CDR3 region: CASSSEQGWGTGELFF. CDR3 nucleotide sequence: TGTGCCAGCAGTTCCGAACAGGGATGGGGCACCGGGGAGCTGTTTTTT.

J is TRBJ1-1 and V is TRBV6-6; 7 bases line up with TRBD1. Losses at the gene ends were 2 bases for V and 6 bases for J; bases not matched to a gene: 3. Per germline, CDR1 MNHNY and CDR2 SVGAGI (reference sequence). CDR3 size: 13 residues. DNA for the CDR3: TGTGCCAGCAGTTACCTCGGACAGGCTGAAGCTTTCTTT. Protein: CASSYLGQAEAFF.

V is TRBV9 and J is TRBJ1-1; the D is unclear. The germline V gene has CDR1 SGDLS and CDR2 YYNGEE. Trimming stripped 2 bases from V and 0 bases from J, with 8 bases between. The CDR3 is 14 residues long. The CDR3: CASSVKGMNTEAFF. As DNA, the CDR3 is TGTGCCAGCAGCGTCAAGGGAATGAACACTGAAGCTTTCTTT.

The rearrangement uses TRBV20-1 and TRBJ2-4; 8 bases align to TRBD2. The closer fit of TRBJ2-7 to the DNA end suggests the J call may be wrong. This CDR3 region has 14 residues. Germline CDR1 reads DFQATT; CDR2 reads SNEGSKA (reference sequence). The CDR3 loop reads CSAREDGGGYEQYF. CDR3 nucleotides: TGCAGTGCTAGAGAAGACGGGGGGGGTTACGAGCAGTACTTC.

The V call is TRBV20-1, the J call TRBJ2-1, with 7 nucleotides matching TRBD1. This CDR3 comprises 16 residues. The V segment lost 2 bases and the J segment 3 bases; nucleotides outside the gene matches: 10. Germline V gives CDR1 DFQATT, CDR2 SNEGSKA (reference sequence). The CDR3 bases are TGCAGTGCTAGATCACTGACAGGGAAAAACTACAATGAGCAGTTCTTC. It specifies CSARSLTGKNYNEQFF.

This sequence joins TRBV11-3 and TRBJ2-3; D gene unclear. The CDR3 spans 12 residues. The V end lost 5 bases, the J end lost 8 bases, and 11 bases lay between the germline ends. Germline CDR1 SGHNT, CDR2 YENEEA. The CDR3 DNA follows: TGTGCCAGCAGCAGGACCAGGCGTACGCAGTATTTT. Protein product: CASSRTRRTQYF.

This clonotype came up a few times. The J gene is TRBJ1-1, the V gene TRBV4-2, with 10 nucleotides matching TRBD1. Looked up from germline, CDR1 is LGHNA and CDR2 is YNFKEQ. The CDR3 spans 16 residues. J was trimmed by 5 bases and V by 3 bases; bases with no gene match: 9. CDR3 amino acids: CASSHITGQGKTEAFF. In DNA form, the CDR3 reads TGTGCCAGCAGCCACATAACGGGACAGGGGAAGACTGAAGCTTTCTTT.

The sample holds a few counts of this clonotype. The chain carries TRBV12-3 or TRBV12-4 and TRBJ2-1; D is undetermined. V lost 7 bases and J 0 bases, leaving 19 bases between the germline ends. CDR3 length: 17 amino acids. CDR3: CASTCAPRAVSYNEQFF. Written as DNA, the CDR3 is TGTGCCAGCACTTGCGCGCCTCGCGCTGTCTCCTACAATGAGCAGTTCTTC.

The chain joins TRBV3-1 to TRBJ2-7; 12 bases match TRBD2. CDR3 length: 16 amino acids. The V and J ends lost 1 base and 6 bases, in that order; junction bases with no gene match: 7. Germline values: CDR1 LGHDT, CDR2 YNNKEL (reference sequence). In DNA form, the CDR3 reads TGTGCCAGCAGCCAAGTTAAACTAGCGGGGGGAACCGAGCAGTACTTC. Its translation: CASSQVKLAGGTEQYF.

This clonotype was counted at least ten times. The V call is TRBV6-5, the J call TRBJ2-1; possible D gene TRBD2, 6 bases. Germline CDR1 is MNHEY and CDR2 is SVGAGI. This CDR3 is built from 12 residues. Trimming shortened V by 6 bases and J by 9 bases, and 12 bases separated the two germline ends. For the CDR3, the DNA is TGTGCCAGCAGCCTTAACGGGGGTGAGCAGTTCTTC. Protein: CASSLNGGEQFF.

This clonotype was counted many times. The chain joins TRBV29-1 to TRBJ1-2; D possibly corresponds to TRBD1 (6 bases). Germline V gene sequence: CDR1 SQVTM, CDR2 ANQGSEA. V shed 2 bases and J shed 0 bases, with 7 bases lying between them. CDR3 length: 13 residues. CDR3 amino acids: CSVERGPNYGYTF. As DNA, the CDR3 is TGCAGCGTTGAACGGGGGCCTAACTATGGCTACACCTTC.

The sample holds a few counts of this clonotype. The CDR3 coding sequence is TGTGCCATCAGTGATCTCCAGGACACAGATACGCAGTATTTT. Translating gives CAISDLQDTDTQYF. J is TRBJ2-3 and V is TRBV10-3, with unresolved D. The CDR3 has 14 residues. CDR1 is ENHRY and CDR2 is SYGVKD in the germline V gene. Trimming took off 3 bases at V and 2 bases at J, with 9 bases between the two ends.